Reported below is one T cell receptor (beta chain). This sample was taken from a study of blood T cell repertoires in COVID-19. Turning to the study itself: Cohort 3 donors were reported recovered after two negative PCRs, clearance, or symptom resolution. Acute-phase and convalescent COVID-19 samples originated in the United States, Italy and Spain. Sample material is recorded as cDNA or gDNA derived from T cells, B-cell-depleted T cells, or PBMCs.

Trimming stripped 4 bases from V and 0 bases from J, with 10 bases between. The length of the CDR3 is 15 residues. Germline values: CDR1 SGHNT, CDR2 YENEEA. Cohorts were assigned according to the clinical history that participants reported. Here immunoSEQ multiplex PCR was the method, and the copy in TCRdb shows in-frame clones only, minus some. The sample holds some 200,000 clones, 70% to 90% seen once. This clonotype was obtained from a woman in her forties or fifties in a cohort exposed to, infected with or recovered from COVID-19 (not recorded which). The sample taken for sequencing was PBMCs or T cells enriched from blood (not recorded which). This chain connects TRBV11-3 to TRBJ2-1; the D gene is possibly TRBD2 (6 bases). CDR3 in DNA: TGTGCCAGCAGCTCGGGGGTGAGCTCCTACAATGAGCAGTTCTTC. Protein: CASSSGVSSYNEQFF.